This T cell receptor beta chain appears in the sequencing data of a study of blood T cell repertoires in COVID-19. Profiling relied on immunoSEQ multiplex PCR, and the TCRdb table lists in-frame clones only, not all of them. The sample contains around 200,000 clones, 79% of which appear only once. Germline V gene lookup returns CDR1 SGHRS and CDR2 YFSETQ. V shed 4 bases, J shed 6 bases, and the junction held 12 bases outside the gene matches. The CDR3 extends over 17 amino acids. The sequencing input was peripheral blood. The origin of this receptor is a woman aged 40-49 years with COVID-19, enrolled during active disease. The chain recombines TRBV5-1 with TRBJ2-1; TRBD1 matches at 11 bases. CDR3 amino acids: CASSPRNGTGGSNEQFF. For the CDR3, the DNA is TGCGCCAGCAGCCCACGGAACGGGACAGGGGGAAGCAATGAGCAGTTCTTC.